Listed below are T cell receptor beta chains from one sample, sequenced in a study of blood T cell repertoires in COVID-19. The repertoire was sequenced with immunoSEQ multiplex PCR; TCRdb's copy has only in-frame clones and lacks some. The sample includes 100,000 or so clones, 80% to 85% of them seen just once. The sample comprised peripheral blood. Source of these receptors: a man aged 65 to 85 with active or convalescent COVID-19. Each CDR3 is given with its conserved first and last residue. D genes are given only for firm matches. Clone size is shown for a subset of rows, as once, few, many or a class of expanded clone.

TRBV29-1	TRBD1	.	TRBJ1-3	TGCAGCACACCACCCCGGACAGGGTGCGGAAACACCATATATTTT	CSTPPRTGCGNTIYF
TRBV6-1	.	.	TRBJ2-1	TGTGCCAGCAGTGCACCACAGGGAATCTTAGTTTACAATGAGCAGTTCTTC	CASSAPQGILVYNEQFF
TRBV4-3	TRBD1	.	TRBJ2-7	TGCGCCAGCAGCCAAGATAGGGGGACAGGAGTCTACGAGCAGTACTTC	CASSQDRGTGVYEQYF
TRBV28	TRBD1	.	TRBJ2-7	TGTGCCAGCAGTCCGACAGGGCTCTCCTACGAGCAGTACTTC	CASSPTGLSYEQYF
TRBV2	TRBD1	few	TRBJ1-1	TGTGCCAGCAGTGGAACACAGGGGATCACTGAAGCTTTCTTT	CASSGTQGITEAFF
TRBV5-1	.	.	TRBJ1-1	TGCGCCAGCAGCTTCGGAGGAGCAGGGAACACTGAAGCTTTCTTT	CASSFGGAGNTEAFF
TRBV5-5	.	.	TRBJ1-4	TGTGCCAGCAGCCCCATATCTAATGAGGAAAAACTGTTTTTT	CASSPISNEEKLFF
TRBV2	.	.	TRBJ1-5	TGTGCCAGCTCCGAAGGGGGATTAAACAATCAGCCCCAGCATTTT	CASSEGGLNNQPQHF
TRBV7-2	.	.	TRBJ1-1	TGTGCCAGCAGCCCTCACGGGGGGGAGAACACTGAAGCTTTCTTT	CASSPHGGENTEAFF
TRBV18	TRBD1	.	TRBJ2-5	TGTGCCAGCTCGTCCTTTCGGACAGGGGACGAGACCCAGTACTTC	CASSSFRTGDETQYF
TRBV7-2	TRBD1	.	TRBJ1-3	TGTGCCAGCAGCCCTAACAGGGGATCTGGAAACACCATATATTTT	CASSPNRGSGNTIYF
TRBV3-1/TRBV3-2	.	.	TRBJ1-3	TGTGCCAGCAGCCTGCCGGGGTTCGCCGGAAACACCATATATTTT	CASSLPGFAGNTIYF
TRBV5-1	.	once	TRBJ1-5	TGCGCCAGCAGCTTTAACGGACAGAGCAATCAGCCCCAGCATTTT	CASSFNGQSNQPQHF
TRBV18	.	.	TRBJ2-1	TGTGCCAGCTCACTAGACCAGGGATACAATGAGCAGTTCTTC	CASSLDQGYNEQFF
TRBV6-5	.	few	TRBJ1-5	TGTGCCAGCAGTTCGCATCGGACAGATCAGCCCCAGCATTTT	CASSSHRTDQPQHF
TRBV25-1	TRBD2	.	TRBJ2-5	TGTGCCAGCTCCCGACTAGCGGGGGTGGAGACCCAGTACTTC	CASSRLAGVETQYF